Listed below are T cell receptor beta chains from one sample, sequenced in a study of T cell repertoires in cytomegalovirus infection. TCRdb redid the calling of the reads with MiXCR, one entry per CDR3 protein. The sample records 400,000 to 550,000 distinct CDR3 sequences, about 10% being singletons. Sample: PBMCs. The origin of the receptors is a human donor in good health (CMV status not recorded). Some clones in this sample may be carry-over from other donors' samples. Both conserved end residues are part of each CDR3. Fields, in order: J gene, clone size, D gene, V gene, CDR3 protein, CDR3 DNA. The D gene is left open where the match is weak. Rows give clone size only sometimes, using once, few, many, or a class for an expanded clone.

>TRBJ1-4|many|.|TRBV29-1
CSVANAGEKLFF
TGCAGCGTTGCTAACGCGGGGGAAAAACTGTTTTTT
>TRBJ1-2|many|TRBD1|TRBV11-2
CASPRTGDSNYGYTF
TGTGCCAGCCCCCGGACAGGGGATTCTAACTATGGCTACACCTTC
>TRBJ1-2|many|.|TRBV7-6
CASSLDGASYGYTF
TGTGCCAGCAGCTTAGATGGGGCCTCCTATGGCTACACCTTC
>TRBJ2-7|many|TRBD2|TRBV12-3/TRBV12-4
CASRAQLAEYEQYF
TGTGCCAGCAGGGCGCAACTAGCGGAATACGAGCAGTACTTC
>TRBJ2-7|many|.|TRBV6-1
CASRRAPFYEQYF
TGTGCCAGTCGTAGGGCCCCCTTCTACGAGCAGTACTTC
>TRBJ2-4|many|.|TRBV5-1
CASSLDAGRLNIQYF
TGCGCCAGCAGCTTGGATGCAGGGCGGTTGAACATTCAGTACTTC
>TRBJ1-1|once|TRBD1|TRBV7-2
CASSFGQGGAEAFF
TGTGCCAGCAGCTTCGGACAGGGGGGCGCTGAAGCTTTCTTT
>TRBJ2-1|many|TRBD1|TRBV6-5
CASSLDRVDGNEQFF
TGTGCCAGCAGCTTGGACAGGGTGGACGGCAATGAGCAGTTCTTC
>TRBJ1-4|many|.|TRBV4-1
CASSQDKMPNEKLFF
TGCGCCAGCAGCCAAGACAAGATGCCTAATGAAAAACTGTTTTTT
>TRBJ1-2|.|TRBD1|TRBV12-3/TRBV12-4
CASSWAQTGLGGYTF
TGTGCCAGCAGTTGGGCACAGACAGGGCTAGGAGGCTACACCTTC
>TRBJ1-6|many|.|TRBV5-4
CASSLGRSSYNSPLHF
TGTGCCAGCAGCTTGGGCAGAAGCTCCTATAATTCACCCCTCCACTTT
>TRBJ2-1|many|.|TRBV7-9
CASEGRGGGNEQFF
TGTGCCTCAGAAGGAAGGGGGGGAGGCAATGAGCAGTTCTTC
>TRBJ1-1|many|TRBD1|TRBV5-1
CASSFTGQGSMNTEAFF
TGCGCCAGCAGCTTCACTGGACAGGGAAGCATGAACACTGAAGCTTTCTTT
>TRBJ2-5|many|TRBD1|TRBV7-2
CASTQTQGVAQYF
TGTGCCAGCACCCAAACCCAGGGGGTTGCCCAGTACTTC
>TRBJ2-1|many|TRBD2|TRBV7-9
CASSATSGLHNEQFF
TGTGCCAGCAGCGCGACTAGCGGTTTACACAATGAGCAGTTCTTC
>TRBJ2-1|.|.|TRBV5-1
CASSLLQGSLNEQFF
TGCGCCAGCAGCTTGTTACAGGGCTCCCTCAATGAGCAGTTCTTC
>TRBJ2-2|many|.|TRBV7-3
CASSSQPNTGELFF
TGTGCCAGCAGCTCCCAACCCAACACCGGGGAGCTGTTTTTT
>TRBJ1-1|many|.|TRBV11-3
CASSLEPAAGANTEAFF
TGTGCCAGCAGCTTAGAACCTGCGGCGGGGGCGAACACTGAAGCTTTCTTT
>TRBJ2-1|many|.|TRBV7-3
CASSFDGGEQFF
TGTGCCAGCAGCTTCGATGGTGGAGAGCAGTTCTTC
>TRBJ2-2|.|TRBD2|TRBV2
CASSDRLAGGPATGELFF
TGTGCCAGCAGTGACCGACTAGCGGGAGGGCCCGCCACCGGGGAGCTGTTTTTT
>TRBJ2-2|few|TRBD2|TRBV6-2/TRBV6-3
CASSYPRASGNTGELFF
TGTGCCAGCAGTTACCCCCGGGCTAGCGGGAACACCGGGGAGCTGTTTTTT
>TRBJ2-3|.|.|TRBV6-2/TRBV6-3
CANSSLLGDTQYF
TGTGCCAACAGTTCCCTCTTGGGAGATACGCAGTATTTT
>TRBJ2-1|many|.|TRBV12-3/TRBV12-4
CASSFRDNEQFF
TGTGCCAGCAGTTTTCGAGACAATGAGCAGTTCTTC
>TRBJ1-2|many|.|TRBV7-9
CASSYSRGPNYGYTF
TGTGCCAGCAGCTACTCGCGGGGACCAAACTATGGCTACACCTTC
>TRBJ1-4|many|.|TRBV29-1
CSVEKGGANEKLFF
TGCAGCGTTGAAAAAGGGGGTGCTAATGAAAAACTGTTTTTT
>TRBJ2-7|.|TRBD1|TRBV2
CASRPNMGQGYEQYF
TGTGCCAGCAGGCCAAATATGGGACAGGGTTACGAGCAGTACTTC
>TRBJ1-1|.|.|TRBV20-1
CSASTTRQTTEAFF
TGCAGTGCTAGCACAACCCGACAGACCACTGAAGCTTTCTTT
>TRBJ2-5|many|.|TRBV11-2
CASTAGGPSPVETQYF
TGTGCCAGCACCGCAGGTGGGCCATCCCCGGTGGAGACCCAGTACTTC
>TRBJ1-1|many|.|TRBV4-2
CASSQEHRATEAFF
TGTGCCAGCAGCCAAGAACACAGGGCCACTGAAGCTTTCTTT
>TRBJ2-1|many|TRBD2|TRBV2
CASSGVSSGIYNEQFF
TGTGCCAGCAGTGGAGTGTCTAGCGGGATCTACAATGAGCAGTTCTTC
>TRBJ2-7|.|.|TRBV6-1
CASSEREQAYSYEQYF
TGTGCCAGCAGTGAAAGGGAACAGGCCTATTCCTACGAGCAGTACTTC
>TRBJ1-1|.|.|TRBV18
CASSPDLNRGEAFF
TGTGCCAGCTCACCCGACCTGAACCGCGGTGAAGCTTTCTTT
>TRBJ1-2|many|.|TRBV7-9
CASSLAGLEQNYGYTF
TGTGCCAGCAGCTTAGCGGGTCTAGAGCAGAACTATGGCTACACCTTC
>TRBJ2-3|few|TRBD2|TRBV5-4
CASSLWVAGGLDTQYF
TGTGCCAGCAGCTTGTGGGTAGCGGGGGGCCTAGATACGCAGTATTTT
>TRBJ2-3|many|.|TRBV6-1
CASSRGGPDTQYF
TGTGCCAGCAGTCGGGGCGGCCCAGATACGCAGTATTTT
>TRBJ2-2|many|.|TRBV7-3
CASSLPGATGELFF
TGTGCCAGCAGCCTACCGGGGGCGACCGGGGAGCTGTTTTTT
>TRBJ2-3|many|TRBD1|TRBV10-1
CASSVSGTGGADTQYF
TGCGCCAGCAGTGTCTCCGGGACAGGGGGGGCAGATACGCAGTATTTT
>TRBJ2-2|many|.|TRBV7-9
CASSLDGKNTGELFF
TGTGCCAGCAGCTTAGACGGAAAGAACACCGGGGAGCTGTTTTTT
>TRBJ1-2|many|TRBD1|TRBV7-2
CASSLGWTGDGYTF
TGTGCCAGCAGCTTAGGTTGGACAGGGGATGGCTACACCTTC
>TRBJ2-2|.|TRBD1|TRBV6-6
CASSYSQDRGLLKRTGELFF
TGTGCCAGCAGTTACTCGCAGGACAGGGGGCTCCTGAAGCGGACCGGGGAGCTGTTTTTT
>TRBJ1-2|many|.|TRBV7-2
CASSLEGDFYGYTF
TGTGCCAGCAGCTTAGAGGGGGATTTCTATGGCTACACCTTC
>TRBJ1-2|many|.|TRBV7-9
CASSFLGDGYTF
TGTGCCAGCAGCTTCTTGGGGGATGGCTACACCTTC
>TRBJ2-5|once|.|TRBV9
CASSVEGTSYQETQYF
TGTGCCAGCAGCGTAGAAGGGACCTCGTACCAAGAGACCCAGTACTTC
>TRBJ2-1|few|.|TRBV28
CASSFPGVGSNEQFF
TGTGCCAGCAGTTTCCCGGGAGTCGGATCCAATGAGCAGTTCTTC
>TRBJ2-5|many|TRBD2|TRBV6-5
CASSSTSGGTQYF
TGTGCCAGCAGCTCTACTAGCGGCGGGACCCAGTACTTC
>TRBJ1-4|.|TRBD1|TRBV7-6
CASSLGAGGDEKLFF
TGTGCCAGCAGCTTAGGTGCAGGGGGCGATGAAAAACTGTTTTTT
>TRBJ1-3|.|.|TRBV29-1
CSVDGRASGNTIYF
TGCAGCGTTGACGGCCGGGCCTCTGGAAACACCATATATTTT